Each of the 10 T cell receptor beta chains below was sequenced from the same sample in a study of T cell repertoires in cytomegalovirus infection. Their cognate antigens are unknown. From the reads, TCRdb called clonotypes with MiXCR, one entry per CDR3 protein. The sample yields roughly 150,000 distinct CDR3 sequences, approximately 21% seen once. Sequencing used CD8+ T cells from cultured PBMCs, obtained from culture after CMV antigen stimulation. Every receptor here comes from a human donor in good health (CMV status not recorded). Some clones in this sample may be carry-over from other donors' samples.

This clonotype was seen repeatedly, ten times or more. The chain is built from TRBV19 and TRBJ2-7; TRBD1 agrees at 7 bases. Germline lookup yields CDR1 LNHDA and CDR2 SQIVND (reference sequence). The CDR3 spans 15 residues. The V segment lost 2 bases and the J segment 2 bases; nucleotides outside the gene matches: 6. CDR3 DNA sequence: TGTGCCAGTAGTATAATTGGGGACAGCACCTACGAGCAGTACTTC. Its protein is CASSIIGDSTYEQYF.

The chain uses TRBV28 and TRBJ1-5, with D unclear. The germline V gene has CDR1 MDHEN and CDR2 SYDVKM. This CDR3 region has 16 residues. V was cut by 5 bases and J by 0 bases, with 14 bases left in between. CDR3 sequence: CASSHERGYSNQPQHF. DNA of the CDR3: TGTGCCAGCAGTCATGAACGGGGATATAGCAATCAGCCCCAGCATTTT.

This clonotype was seen repeatedly, ten times or more. The V and J genes are TRBV18 and TRBJ1-6; D unresolved. This CDR3 is built from 15 residues. V gave up 1 base and J gave up 4 bases, with 8 bases separating them. Germline V lookup: CDR1 KGHSH, CDR2 LQKENI. CDR3: CASSPRKPYNSPLHF. CDR3 DNA sequence: TGTGCCAGCTCACCACGGAAGCCGTATAATTCACCCCTCCACTTT.

The chain recombines TRBV7-6 with TRBJ1-4; D gene uncertain. This CDR3 spans 16 amino acids. In germline, CDR1 is SGHVS, CDR2 FNYEAQ. The V end was cut by 5 bases, the J end by 4 bases, with 17 bases between. CDR3 DNA sequence: TGTGCCAGCAGCCCCTCACCTGGACGGGTTAATGAAAAACTGTTTTTT. Amino acids: CASSPSPGRVNEKLFF.

The rearrangement uses TRBV20-1 and TRBJ2-7; 9 nucleotides match TRBD1. Germline CDR1 DFQATT, CDR2 SNEGSKA (reference sequence). The CDR3 runs 18 residues. The J segment lost 2 bases and the V segment lost 5 bases, leaving 19 bases of the junction unmatched. CDR3 amino acids: CSASTSKDRDRVPYEQYF. CDR3 coding DNA: TGCAGTGCTTCGACCTCTAAAGACCGGGACAGGGTACCCTACGAGCAGTACTTC.

The chain employs TRBV6-2 or TRBV6-3 and TRBJ2-1, with 8 bases aligning to TRBD1. The germline gives CDR1 MNHEY, CDR2 SVGEGT. Germline trimming cut 8 bases from V and 8 bases from J; bases unmatched to any gene: 20. The CDR3 covers 17 residues. The CDR3 DNA sequence: TGTGCCAGCTCGAACTCCCCAGACAGGGGCGAGGTCGATGAGCAGTTCTTC. Amino acid sequence: CASSNSPDRGEVDEQFF.

This clonotype turned up a few times. The J gene is TRBJ1-1, the V gene TRBV7-2; D gene ambiguous. From germline, CDR1 is SGHTA and CDR2 FQGNSA. The ends were cut back, 3 bases at V and 5 bases at J, with 7 bases in the middle. This CDR3 is 12 amino acids long. CDR3 amino acids: CASSFTATEAFF. The CDR3 nucleotides read TGTGCCAGCAGCTTTACTGCTACTGAAGCTTTCTTT.

The chain employs TRBV11-2 and TRBJ1-3; 7 bases are a match to TRBD1. Trimming at V came to 5 bases and at J to 0 bases, leaving 10 bases not matched to a gene. Germline CDR1 and CDR2: SGHAT and FQNNGV. The CDR3 totals 17 residues. For the CDR3, the DNA is TGTGCCAGCAGCCTTTTAACAGGGGCAGTCTCTGGAAACACCATATATTTT. It is translated as CASSLLTGAVSGNTIYF.

The V and J genes are TRBV7-9 and TRBJ1-6; no clear D. The CDR3 covers 15 residues. CDR1 and CDR2 from the germline V gene are SEHNR and FQNEAQ (reference sequence). Trimming cost V 5 bases and J 7 bases, with 15 bases left between them. In DNA, the CDR3 is TGTGCCAGCAGCCCTCGAGATGGCTGGAATTCACCCCTCCACTTT. This gives the protein CASSPRDGWNSPLHF.

This chain connects TRBV24-1 to TRBJ2-1; 7 bases are a match to TRBD1. This CDR3 is 15 amino acids long. Germline V lookup: CDR1 KGHDR, CDR2 SFDVKD. The ends lost 4 bases at V and 7 bases at J; junction bases unmatched: 9. The CDR3 loop is CATSDPQGLGNEQFF. In DNA form, the CDR3 reads TGTGCCACCAGTGACCCACAGGGGCTCGGGAATGAGCAGTTCTTC.